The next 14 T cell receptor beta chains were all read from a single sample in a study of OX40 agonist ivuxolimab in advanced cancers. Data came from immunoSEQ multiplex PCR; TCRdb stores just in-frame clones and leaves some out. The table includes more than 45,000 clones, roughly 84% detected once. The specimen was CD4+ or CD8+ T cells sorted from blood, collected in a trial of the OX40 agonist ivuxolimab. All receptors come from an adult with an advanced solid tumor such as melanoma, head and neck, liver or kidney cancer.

Here the CDR3 DNA reads TGTGCCAGCAGTCCGGGGGACAGGGGGCTTGGCTATGGCTACACCTTC. Translated: CASSPGDRGLGYGYTF. The gene calls are TRBV28 and TRBJ1-2; 12 nucleotides line up with TRBD1. In germline, CDR1 is MDHEN, CDR2 SYDVKM. V dropped 5 bases and J dropped 4; count of bases not matched to a gene: 8. This CDR3 comprises 16 residues.

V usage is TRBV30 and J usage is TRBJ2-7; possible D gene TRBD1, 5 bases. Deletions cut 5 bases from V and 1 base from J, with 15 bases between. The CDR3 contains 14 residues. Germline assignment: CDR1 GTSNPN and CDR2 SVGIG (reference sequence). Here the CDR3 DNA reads TGTGCCTGGGCGGTCGACAGTGTTTCCTACGAGCAGTACTTC. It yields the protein CAWAVDSVSYEQYF.

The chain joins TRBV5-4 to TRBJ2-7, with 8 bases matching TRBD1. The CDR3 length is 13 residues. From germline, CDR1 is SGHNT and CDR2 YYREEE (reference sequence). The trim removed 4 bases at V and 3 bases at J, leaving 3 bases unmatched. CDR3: CASSGGQGYEQYF. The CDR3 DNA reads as TGTGCCAGCAGCGGCGGACAGGGCTACGAGCAGTACTTC.

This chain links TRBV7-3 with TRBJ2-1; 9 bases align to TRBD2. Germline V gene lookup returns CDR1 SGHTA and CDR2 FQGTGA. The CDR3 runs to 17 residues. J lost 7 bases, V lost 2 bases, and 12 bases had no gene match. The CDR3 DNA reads TGTGCCAGCAGCTTATACCCCCTTGGGACTAGCAAAAATGAGCAGTTCTTC. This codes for CASSLYPLGTSKNEQFF.

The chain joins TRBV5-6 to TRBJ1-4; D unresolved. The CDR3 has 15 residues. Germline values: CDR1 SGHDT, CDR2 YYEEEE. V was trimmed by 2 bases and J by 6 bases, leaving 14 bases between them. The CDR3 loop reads CASSLKAIGDEKLFF. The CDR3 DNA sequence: TGTGCCAGCAGCTTAAAGGCAATCGGTGATGAAAAACTGTTTTTT.

The CDR3 nucleotides are TGTGCCAGCAGCCAGGGGGCCCCTAACTATGGCTACACCTTC. Translating it yields CASSQGAPNYGYTF. The V gene is TRBV28, the J gene TRBJ1-2, with TRBD1 matching 8 bases. Germline lookup yields CDR1 MDHEN and CDR2 SYDVKM. After removal of 6 bases from V and 0 bases from J, the junction contained 3 bases not matched to a gene. The CDR3 has 14 amino acids.

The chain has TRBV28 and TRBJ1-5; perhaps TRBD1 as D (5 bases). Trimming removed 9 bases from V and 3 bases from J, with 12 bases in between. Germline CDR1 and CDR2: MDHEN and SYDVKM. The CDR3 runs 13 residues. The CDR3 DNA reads TGTGCCAGTCGAGGGGTTGTCAATCAGCCCCAGCATTTT. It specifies CASRGVVNQPQHF.

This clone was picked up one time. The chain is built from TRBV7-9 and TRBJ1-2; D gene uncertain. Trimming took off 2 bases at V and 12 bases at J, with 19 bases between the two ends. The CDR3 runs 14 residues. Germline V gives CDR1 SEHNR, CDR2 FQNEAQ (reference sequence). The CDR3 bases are TGTGCCAGCAGCTTAAGTCGGCAGGCAGACGGCCACACCTTC. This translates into CASSLSRQADGHTF.

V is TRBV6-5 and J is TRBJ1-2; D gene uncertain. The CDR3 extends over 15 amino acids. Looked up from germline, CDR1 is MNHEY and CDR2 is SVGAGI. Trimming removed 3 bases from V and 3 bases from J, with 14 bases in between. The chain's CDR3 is CASSYTSGMDYGYTF. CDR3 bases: TGTGCCAGCAGTTATACTTCGGGGATGGACTATGGCTACACCTTC.

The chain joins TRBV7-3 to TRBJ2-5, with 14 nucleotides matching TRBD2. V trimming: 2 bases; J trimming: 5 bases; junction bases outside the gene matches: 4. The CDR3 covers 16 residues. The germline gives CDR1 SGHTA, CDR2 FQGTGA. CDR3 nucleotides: TGTGCCAGCAGCTTAGCCGGGACTAGCGGGAGCGAGACCCAGTACTTC. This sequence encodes CASSLAGTSGSETQYF.

In nucleotides, the CDR3 is TGTGCCAGCAGCTTAGCGGGGGGCCAGATCCAGCAGTACTTC. Encoded protein: CASSLAGGQIQQYF. The V and J genes are TRBV5-4 and TRBJ2-7; TRBD2 agrees at 9 bases. Germline V CDR1 and CDR2: SGHNT, YYREEE (reference sequence). This CDR3 has 14 amino acids. The V gene end was trimmed by 2 bases and the J gene end by 8 bases; junction bases not matched to a gene: 8.

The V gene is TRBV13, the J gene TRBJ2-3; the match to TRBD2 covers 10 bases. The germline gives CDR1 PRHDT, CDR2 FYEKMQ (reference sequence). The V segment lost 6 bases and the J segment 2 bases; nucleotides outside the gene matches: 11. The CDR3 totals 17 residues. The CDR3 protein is CASRRSLSGGATDTQYF. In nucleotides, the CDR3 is TGTGCCAGCAGGCGATCCCTGAGCGGGGGGGCCACAGATACGCAGTATTTT.

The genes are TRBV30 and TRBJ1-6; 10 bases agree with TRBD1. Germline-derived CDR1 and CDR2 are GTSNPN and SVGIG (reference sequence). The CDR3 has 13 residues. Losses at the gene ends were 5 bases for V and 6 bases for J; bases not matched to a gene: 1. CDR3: CAWGDRGNSPLHF. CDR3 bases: TGTGCCTGGGGGGACAGGGGTAATTCACCCCTCCACTTT.

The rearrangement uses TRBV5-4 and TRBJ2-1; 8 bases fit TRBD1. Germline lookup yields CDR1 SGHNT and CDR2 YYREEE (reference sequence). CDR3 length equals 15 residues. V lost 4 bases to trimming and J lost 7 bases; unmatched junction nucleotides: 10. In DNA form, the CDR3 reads TGTGCCAGCAGCCCCCCCGCAGGGGGCCCGAATGAGCAGTTCTTC. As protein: CASSPPAGGPNEQFF.